This record concerns one T cell receptor beta chain sequence. The antigen is unknown. J was trimmed by 1 base and V by 2 bases; bases with no gene match: 3. CDR1 is SGHRS and CDR2 is YFSETQ in the germline V gene. This CDR3 is built from 15 residues. This entry belongs to a study of T cell responses to AZD1222 COVID-19 vaccine. The study's findings and limits: At study baseline, merely several AZD1222 recipients were seropositive. Repertoires were sampled only after the peak T cell response. Donors skewed white British and female; clonal diversity was possibly underestimated.

Some clones are missing from TCRdb's copy, which holds only in-frame ones; the method was immunoSEQ multiplex PCR. Here the sample spans some 69,000 clones, less than 90% being singletons. This rearrangement joins TRBV5-1 to TRBJ1-1; TRBD1 matches 9 bases. This TCR derives from an adult who received the AZD1222 COVID-19 vaccine. Material: peripheral blood, obtained 28 days after the second AZD1222 dose. The CDR3 nucleotides are TGCGCCAGCAGCTTACAGGGGGCAGGGAACACTGAAGCTTTCTTT. As protein: CASSLQGAGNTEAFF.